Sequencing of this T cell receptor beta chain was carried out in a study of tumor-infiltrating lymphocytes in primary liver carcinoma. Whole-study context: Aged between 30 and 69 years, the patients were men and women.

With roughly 0.5 ug total RNA as template and a constant-region primer, TCR beta cDNA was made. What produced the TCR beta libraries was three nested multiplex PCR rounds using slightly modified ARM-PCR. Amplification in the first two PCR rounds was performed using TRBV1-TRBV30 forward primers and a C-beta reverse primer for approximately 10 cycles each. TCRdb re-derived calls from the multiplex PCR reads in MiXCR, one entry per CDR3 protein. The sample lists tens of thousands of distinct CDR3 sequences; about three quarters were seen once. CDR3 length equals 13 residues. Germline assignment: CDR1 SQVTM and CDR2 ANQGSEA. J lost 7 bases, V lost 7 bases, and 9 bases had no gene match. Study results and limitations: The study found only about 7-24% of top clones in all five tumor regions.

Turning to this clonotype: The target antigen is unknown.

Bulk tissue was left unsorted, and RNA and DNA were co-extracted from about 20-30 mg of it. Every tumor contributed samples taken at five separate regions. Specimen: liver tumor tissue from sampling region 2. The subset denotes: tumor region T2, inferior pole. The receptor comes from a man between 40 and 49 years old with primary liver carcinoma and hepatitis B virus infection. The chain combines TRBV29-1 with TRBJ2-1, with 8 bases aligning to TRBD2. The CDR3, as DNA: TGCAGCGGGGGGGCTAGCGGGTTAAATGAGCAGTTCTTC. Translation: CSGGASGLNEQFF.